This T cell receptor beta chain was captured by sequencing in a study of blood T cell repertoires in COVID-19. Clones were read by immunoSEQ multiplex PCR, and TCRdb kept only the in-frame ones, dropping some. The sample contains roughly 220,000 clones, roughly 84% of which appear only once. Between the trimmed V and J ends, which lost 4 bases and 1 base, there was a span of 7 bases. Germline assignment: CDR1 LGHNA and CDR2 YSLEER. The CDR3 is 13 residues long. The chain has TRBV4-3 and TRBJ2-5; D perhaps matches TRBD2 (6 bases). Sequencing was carried out using peripheral blood. This sequence was found in a man younger than 45 with active or convalescent COVID-19. The CDR3 loop is CASSRRVQETQYF. For the CDR3, the DNA is TGCGCCAGCAGCCGGAGGGTCCAAGAGACCCAGTACTTC.